This entry describes one T cell receptor beta chain. In the original workflow: Estimates of nucleated cell counts were drawn from the amplification of reference gene primers. TCRdb's copy holds only in-frame clones and misses some; the assay was immunoSEQ multiplex PCR. That table gives V, J and clone size, and the DNA gave D and trimming. This table has 130,000 or so clones, about four fifths appearing once. This entry comes from a study of blood T cell repertoires in COVID-19. On the study more broadly: Sites across the United States, Italy and Spain contributed samples from acute and convalescent COVID-19. T cells, B-cell-depleted T cells, or PBMCs provided the cDNA or gDNA that served as material.

CDR3 length equals 14 residues. Per germline, CDR1 SGHRS and CDR2 YFSETQ. The ends lost 0 bases at V and 11 bases at J; junction bases unmatched: 10. The chain combines TRBV5-1 with TRBJ1-1; 7 bases align to TRBD1. This receptor was obtained from a human donor in a cohort sampled during active COVID-19. Sequencing used peripheral blood. The CDR3 DNA follows: TGCGCCAGCAGCTTGGATTCGGGACAGCGCTTGGCTTTCTTT. The encoded protein is CASSLDSGQRLAFF. The complete variable domain, with remaining parts taken from reference TRBV5-1 and TRBJ1-1, reads KAGVTQTPRYLIKTRGQQVTLSCSPISGHRSVSWYQQTPGQGLQFLFEYFSETQRNKGNFPGRFSGRQFSNSRSEMNVSTLELGDSALYLCASSLDSGQRLAFFGQGTRLTVV.